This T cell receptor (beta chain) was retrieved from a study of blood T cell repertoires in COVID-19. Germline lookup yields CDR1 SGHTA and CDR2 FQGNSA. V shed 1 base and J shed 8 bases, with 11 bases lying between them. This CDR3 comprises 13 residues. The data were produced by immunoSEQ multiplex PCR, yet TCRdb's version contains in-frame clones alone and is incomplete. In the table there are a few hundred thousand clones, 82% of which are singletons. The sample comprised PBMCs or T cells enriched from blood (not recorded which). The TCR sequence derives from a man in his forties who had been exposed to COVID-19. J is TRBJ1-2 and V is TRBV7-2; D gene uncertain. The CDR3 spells CASSLVTEGGYTF. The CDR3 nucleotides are TGTGCCAGCAGCTTAGTTACGGAGGGCGGCTACACCTTC.